This T cell receptor beta chain was profiled in a study of shared clonotypes between healthy human individuals (dated by TCRdb to the early 2020s). At the level of the whole study: The cohort comprised two women and three men aged 18 to 49 years. For each donor, CD4 naive and CD4 memory were each run on three plates, CD8 naive on two plates, and CD8 memory on one plate. To estimate repertoire size and how much clonotypes are shared between individuals, the study performed deep sequencing of blood TCR repertoires from about five healthy adults. Different laboratories and diverse techniques were used to prepare libraries and sequence TCR repertoires, to increase sequencing depth and limit assay-specific biases. Each donor's leukapheresis produced roughly between roughly 0.85 and 9.5 billion PBMCs. Summary of the overall study and its limitations: Sampling was restricted to blood, and TCR repertoires in tissues likely differ from the TCR repertoires found in blood. Pairwise subsampling led to the expectation that sequencing depth would affect the degree of clonotype sharing among donors. Sharing across a handful of donors was observed for around 5% of naive CD4, less than 4% of naive CD8, 2% to 2.5% of memory CD4, and roughly 0.43% of memory CD8 clonotypes. The small number of donors limited the genetic and exposure-history diversity represented. Even with the large sequencing depth, rarefaction of the sorted-subset datasets indicated that sequencing was incomplete. Compared with non-shared clonotypes, clonotypes shared by all four sorted-subset donors had higher generation probabilities. Naive subsets generally had larger estimated clonotype richness than memory subsets.

The donors were healthy, HIV-negative adults who had no recently reported acute infections or vaccinations. All donors were Caucasian adults living in Nashville, Tennessee, USA. CD4+ T cells were enriched by magnetic negative selection, after which naive cells were positively selected on CD45RA and the negative fraction was taken as the memory subset. Blood was obtained by leukapheresis, after which PBMCs were separated by Ficoll-Histopaque density gradient centrifugation and cryopreserved in liquid nitrogen vapor phase. Analytical flow cytometry was used to check the purity and quantity of every magnetically sorted T cell population. Each sorted fraction had its genomic DNA isolated and then quantified by UV absorbance on a Nanodrop 2000c. Regarding this clone: What antigen it recognizes has not been identified. Qualities for individual bases were not recorded, and no much larger clone is one base off.

Per the germline V gene, SGHRS is the CDR1 and YFSETQ is the CDR2. From its cysteine to its phenylalanine, the CDR3 spans 14 amino acids. Only the CDR3 DNA stays, 42 bases, in frame from base 1. Unmatched junction bases come to 7, with V trimmed by 4 bases and J by 6 bases. Using the deep immunoSEQ assay, TCR CDR3 regions were amplified from genomic DNA by multiplex PCR. For each cell subset, the extracted genomic DNA was distributed evenly across all wells of several immunoSEQ 96-well plates, and each plate served as one replicate. Each replicate PCR for sorted subsets received about 210 ng genomic DNA, equal to tens of thousands of T cell genomes. Purified libraries were quantified with a Qubit 3.0 fluorometer, sized on a Bioanalyzer 2100, and re-quantified with the KAPA Library Quantification kit. A separate single-read 150-cycle Illumina NextSeq 550 flow cell was used to sequence each immunoSEQ 96-well plate. The authors' analysis ran thus. Because the immunoSEQ output held only junctional sequences and lacked quality scores, the filtering could not match the filtering applied to full-length reads. To assign V/J genes and CDR3, sequences were annotated against IMGT germline references using PyIR, a Python wrapper for IgBLAST v1.9. Reads with weak V/J assignments (E-value above 1e-6), missing CDR3, stop codons, out-of-frame junctions, or ambiguous translated residues were removed. V3J clonotypes were defined as sequences sharing the same inferred V gene, J gene, and CDR3 amino acid sequence. Percentage overlap between repertoires was computed as shared unique clonotypes divided by the size of the smaller repertoire. RTK rarefaction, the Chao1 estimator, and Recon v2.1 estimates of unobserved clonotypes were used to assess repertoire richness. OLGA was used to compute generation probabilities for all TCRbeta clonotypes that the gDNA method yielded from a handful of donors. As stored in TCRdb, this immuneACCESS dataset retains in-frame rearrangements with V and J assigned. A fraction of the clones does not appear; measured against another copy, unresolved V genes explain less than half of the discrepancy, and the remainder lacks a known reason. D and trimming come from the DNA, and the V and J calls and clone size come from that table. This sample has about 1.5 million clones in its table, and nearly 99% of those were observed once. The ten largest clones take up approximately 0.45% of the sample.

The rearranged chain carries TRBV5-1 and TRBJ2-3; 8 junctional bases match TRBD2. The specimen was naive CD4+ T cells sorted from blood. Explained via the paper, the cell subset or site label denotes: CD45RA+ positively selected. This clonotype originated in a man between 25 and 39 years old in good health. The CDR3 has the sequence CASSGSGSWDTQYF. The sequenced DNA is TGCGCCAGCAGCGGAAGCGGGAGTTGGGATACGCAGTATTTT.